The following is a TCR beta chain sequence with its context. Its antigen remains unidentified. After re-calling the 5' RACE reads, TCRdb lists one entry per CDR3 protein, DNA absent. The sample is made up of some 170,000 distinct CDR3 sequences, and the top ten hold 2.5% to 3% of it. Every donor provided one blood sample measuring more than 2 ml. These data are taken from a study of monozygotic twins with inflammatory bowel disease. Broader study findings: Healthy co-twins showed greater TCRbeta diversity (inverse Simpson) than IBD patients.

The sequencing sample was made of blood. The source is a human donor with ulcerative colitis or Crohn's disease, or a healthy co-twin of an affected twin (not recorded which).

This chain's CDR3 is CASSRSDGAVELFF. The genes are TRBV18 and TRBJ1-4; TCRdb designates TRBD1, a call that cannot be tested without DNA. The CDR3 loop spans 14 amino acids. In germline, CDR1 is KGHSH, CDR2 LQKENI.